The 8 T cell receptor beta chains below were found in one sample sequenced in a study of blood T cell repertoires in COVID-19. Clones were read by immunoSEQ multiplex PCR, and TCRdb kept only the in-frame ones, dropping some. The table has approximately 310,000 clones, 70% to 90% seen once; the top ten hold 2.2%. What was sequenced was PBMCs or T cells enriched from blood (not recorded which). The source of these receptors is a man aged 25 to 40 who had recovered from COVID-19.

This sequence joins TRBV18 and TRBJ1-2; 7 bases align to TRBD1. Per the germline V gene, CDR1 is KGHSH and CDR2 is LQKENI. The junction had 4 bases not matched to a gene; V was cut back by 0 bases and J by 3 bases. The CDR3 sequence is 15 residues long. The CDR3 protein is CASSPPQGLYYGYTF. Here the CDR3 DNA reads TGTGCCAGCTCACCACCACAGGGGCTCTACTATGGCTACACCTTC.

The gene calls are TRBV6-2 or TRBV6-3 and TRBJ2-3, with a tentative D call TRBD2 (6 bases). The germline V gene encodes CDR1 MNHEY and CDR2 SVGEGT. V lost 5 bases and J lost 2, with 11 bases in between. The length of the CDR3 is 14 residues. CDR3 amino acids: CASSPAGNTDTQYF. CDR3 bases: TGTGCCAGCAGTCCCGCGGGGAACACAGATACGCAGTATTTT.

This sequence joins TRBV5-4 and TRBJ1-1, with TRBD1 identical over 8 bases. This CDR3 is built from 15 residues. V lost 5 bases to trimming and J lost 2 bases; unmatched junction nucleotides: 8. Germline CDR1 and CDR2: SGHNT and YYREEE (reference sequence). Written as DNA, the CDR3 is TGTGCCAGCAGGTCGGCCACAGGGGGAAACACTGAAGCTTTCTTT. This translates into CASRSATGGNTEAFF.

Only one count was recorded for this clone. The chain couples TRBV5-1 to TRBJ1-2, with a tentative D call TRBD1 (5 bases). Between the trimmed V and J ends, which lost 2 bases and 8 bases, there was a span of 16 bases. There are 14 residues in the CDR3. Looked up from germline, CDR1 is SGHRS and CDR2 is YFSETQ. CDR3 nucleotides: TGCGCCAGCAGCTTCCCACAGGCCCGAAGGGGCTACACCTTC. Its translation: CASSFPQARRGYTF.

This rearrangement joins TRBV9 to TRBJ1-2; D possibly corresponds to TRBD1 (6 bases). In germline, CDR1 is SGDLS, CDR2 YYNGEE. The CDR3 is 16 amino acids. V lost 0 bases to trimming and J lost 3 bases, with 15 bases between them. The CDR3, as DNA: TGTGCCAGCAGCGTAGCTAGGGCAGGGGATGACTATGGCTACACCTTC. This sequence encodes CASSVARAGDDYGYTF.

The sample holds a few counts of this clone. The chain carries TRBV5-1 and TRBJ1-4; D gene unclear. Germline V lookup: CDR1 SGHRS, CDR2 YFSETQ. The CDR3 has 15 residues. Between the trimmed V and J ends, which lost 4 bases and 2 bases, there was a span of 12 bases. The CDR3 region is CASSPQGGTNEKLFF. CDR3 in DNA: TGCGCCAGCAGCCCCCAAGGAGGGACTAATGAAAAACTGTTTTTT. Filled out from reference TRBV5-1 and TRBJ1-4, the complete variable domain reads KAGVTQTPRYLIKTRGQQVTLSCSPISGHRSVSWYQQTPGQGLQFLFEYFSETQRNKGNFPGRFSGRQFSNSRSEMNVSTLELGDSALYLCASSPQGGTNEKLFFGSGTQLSVL.

This chain uses TRBV19 with TRBJ2-1; D is perhaps TRBD1 (6 bases). V lost 4 bases to trimming and J lost 6 bases, with 10 bases between them. Germline CDR1 is LNHDA and CDR2 is SQIVND (reference sequence). The CDR3 runs to 13 residues. The CDR3 nucleotides read TGTGCCAGTAGTACCGGACAGCCCAATGAGCAGTTCTTC. Its protein is CASSTGQPNEQFF.

J is TRBJ2-3 and V is TRBV6-2 or TRBV6-3, with 7 bases identical to TRBD1. The V and J ends lost 5 bases and 1 base, in that order; junction bases with no gene match: 15. Germline V gene sequence: CDR1 MNHEY, CDR2 SVGEGT. The CDR3 covers 18 residues. The CDR3 protein is CASSDPMTGIVGTDTQYF. The CDR3 coding sequence is TGTGCCAGCAGTGACCCCATGACAGGGATTGTGGGCACAGATACGCAGTATTTT.